This paragraph reports one TCR beta chain. The TRB cDNA libraries were prepared by 5' RACE with UMI labels. Reanalyzing the 5' RACE reads, TCRdb keeps one entry per CDR3 protein, without DNA. The specimen's table records roughly 25,000 distinct CDR3 sequences. These data belong to a study of CXCR3-negative and CXCR3-positive naive CD8 T cells. Germline CDR1 is SQVTM and CDR2 is ANQGSEA. This CDR3 region has 13 residues. Sequenced input: naive CXCR3- CD8+ T cells from blood. Subset denoted: CD45RO-CCR7+CD27+CD95- naive CD8+ T cells lacking CXCR3 (TNR3-). The sequence was collected from a human donor in good health. Some clones in this sample may be carry-over from other donors' samples. The J gene is TRBJ2-7, the V gene TRBV29-1; TCRdb proposes TRBD1, but this gene call is untestable without DNA. The CDR3 is CSVSTGRGYEQYF.